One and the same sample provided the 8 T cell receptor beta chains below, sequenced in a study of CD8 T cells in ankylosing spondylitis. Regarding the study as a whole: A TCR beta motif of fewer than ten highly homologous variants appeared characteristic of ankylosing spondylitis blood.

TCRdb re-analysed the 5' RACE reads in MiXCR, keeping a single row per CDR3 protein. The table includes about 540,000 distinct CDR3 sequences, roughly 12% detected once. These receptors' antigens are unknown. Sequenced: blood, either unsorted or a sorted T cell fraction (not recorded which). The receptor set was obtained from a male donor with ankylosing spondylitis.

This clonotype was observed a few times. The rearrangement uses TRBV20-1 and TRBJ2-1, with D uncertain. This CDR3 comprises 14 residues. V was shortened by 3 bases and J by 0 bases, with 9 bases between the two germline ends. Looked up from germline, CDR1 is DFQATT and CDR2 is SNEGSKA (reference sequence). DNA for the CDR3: TGCAGTGCTAGCCCCGTCTACTCCTACAATGAGCAGTTCTTC. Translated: CSASPVYSYNEQFF.

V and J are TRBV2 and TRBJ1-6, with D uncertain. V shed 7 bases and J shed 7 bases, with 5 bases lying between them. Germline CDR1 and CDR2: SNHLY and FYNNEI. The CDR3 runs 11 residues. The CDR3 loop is CASTVNSPLHF. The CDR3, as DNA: TGTGCCAGCACCGTCAATTCACCCCTCCACTTT.

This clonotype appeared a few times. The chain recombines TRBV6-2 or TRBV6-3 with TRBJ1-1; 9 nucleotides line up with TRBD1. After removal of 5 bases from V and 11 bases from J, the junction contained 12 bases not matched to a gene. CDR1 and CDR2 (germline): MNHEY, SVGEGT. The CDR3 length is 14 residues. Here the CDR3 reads CASSPPGQGSLAFF. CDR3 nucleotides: TGTGCCAGCAGTCCACCCGGACAGGGGAGCTTGGCTTTCTTT.

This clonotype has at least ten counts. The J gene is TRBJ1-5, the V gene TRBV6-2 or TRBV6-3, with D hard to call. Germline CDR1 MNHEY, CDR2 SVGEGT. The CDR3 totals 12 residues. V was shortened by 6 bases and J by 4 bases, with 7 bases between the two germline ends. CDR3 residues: CASSEPNQPQHF. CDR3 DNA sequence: TGTGCCAGCAGCGAACCGAATCAGCCCCAGCATTTT.

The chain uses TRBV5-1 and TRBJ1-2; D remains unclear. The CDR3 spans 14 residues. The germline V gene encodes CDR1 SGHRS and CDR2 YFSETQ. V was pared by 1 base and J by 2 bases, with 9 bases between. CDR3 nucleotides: TGCGCCAGCAGCTTGATCCCAGAAAACTATGGCTACACCTTC. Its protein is CASSLIPENYGYTF.

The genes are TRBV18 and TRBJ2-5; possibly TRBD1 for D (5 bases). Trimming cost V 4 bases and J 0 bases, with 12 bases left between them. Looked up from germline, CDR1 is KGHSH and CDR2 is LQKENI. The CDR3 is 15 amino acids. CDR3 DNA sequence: TGTGCCAGCTCACAGGACATCGAGTACCAAGAGACCCAGTACTTC. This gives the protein CASSQDIEYQETQYF.

The CDR3 protein is CASSLGDRDYEQFF. As DNA, the CDR3 is TGCGCCAGCAGCTTGGGGGACAGGGACTATGAGCAGTTCTTC. The V call is TRBV5-1, the J call TRBJ2-1; TRBD1 aligns across 9 bases. This CDR3 has 14 residues. J lost 8 bases, V lost 0 bases, and 3 bases had no gene match. Per the germline V gene, CDR1 is SGHRS and CDR2 is YFSETQ.

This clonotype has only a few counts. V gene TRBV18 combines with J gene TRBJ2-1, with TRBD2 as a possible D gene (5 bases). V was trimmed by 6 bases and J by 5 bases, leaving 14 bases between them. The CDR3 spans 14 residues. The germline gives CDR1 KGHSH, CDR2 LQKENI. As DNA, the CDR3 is TGTGCCAGCTCCCCAACATACGGGGACAATGAGCAGTTCTTC. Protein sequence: CASSPTYGDNEQFF. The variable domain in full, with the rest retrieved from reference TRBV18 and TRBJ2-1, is NAGVMQNPRHLVRRRGQEARLRCSPMKGHSHVYWYRQLPEEGLKFMVYLQKENIIDESGMPKERFSAEFPKEGPSILRIQQVVRGDSAAYFCASSPTYGDNEQFFGPGTRLTVL.